Given below is one T cell receptor (beta chain) in context. The antigen remains undetermined. The V gene's germline CDR1 is LNHNV and CDR2 YYDKDF (reference sequence). The ends lost 1 base at V and 1 base at J; junction bases unmatched: 6. The CDR3 has 17 residues. The data originate from a study of beta chain features in type 1 diabetes. Isolated RNA was reverse transcribed in full, so expressed TCRB transcripts were sequenced. Samples drawn from stem cell-like memory T cells averaged about 970,000 reads. This table comes from immunoSEQ multiplex PCR, and its TCRdb copy is limited to in-frame clones, with some not included. This sample carries fewer than 70,000 clones, roughly 63% of them seen once, and the ten largest clones take under 0.35%. Study-wide findings and caveats: Shortening of TCRB CDR3s, moderate but significant, appeared in all four CD4+ subsets of Type 1 diabetes patients.

The collection from each donor was one heparinised blood draw averaging about 116 mL. CD4+ naive, central memory, regulatory and stem cell-like memory cells were sorted via CD45RO/CCR7/CD25/CD127/CD95/CD27. Purity (above 95%) was reached by all sorted populations. The V call is TRBV15, the J call TRBJ2-2; 7 bases map to TRBD2. Sample: stem cell memory CD4+ T cells from blood. This TCR came from a woman younger than 45 with type 1 diabetes. CDR3 sequence (DNA): TGTGCCACCAGCAGAGGTCTCGGGGGGTTGAACACCGGGGAGCTGTTTTTT. Translating gives CATSRGLGGLNTGELFF.